This T cell receptor beta chain was documented in a study of shared clonotypes between healthy human individuals. The table lists this clone with many counts. Libraries were prepared by immunoSEQ multiplex PCR; TCRdb keeps only in-frame clonotypes and omits some of them. The repertoire includes around 500,000 clones, approximately 84% of them detected once, and about 13% sits in the top ten. V was clipped by 4 bases and J by 0 bases, with 10 bases between them. Germline CDR1 is SGHTA and CDR2 is FQGTGA. The CDR3 length is 16 residues. This sequence was found in a woman between 40 and 55 years old in good health. Some clones in this sample may be carry-over from other donors' samples. The V call is TRBV7-3, the J call TRBJ2-6; the D is unclear. The sequenced sample was PBMCs. CDR3: CASSSRPGSGANVLTF. The CDR3 DNA reads TGTGCCAGCAGCTCCCGACCCGGCTCTGGGGCCAACGTCCTGACTTTC.